The subject of this entry is one T cell receptor (beta chain). This record belongs to a study of blood T cell repertoires in COVID-19. Overall study context: Acute and convalescent COVID-19 samples came from the United States, Italy and Spain. T cells, B-cell-depleted T cells, or PBMCs supplied cDNA or gDNA.

The CDR3 has 14 amino acids. Trimming removed 3 bases from V and 9 bases from J; junction bases left unmatched: 6. CDR1 is SQVTM and CDR2 is ANQGSEA in the germline V gene. In the source study's methods: Amplifying reference gene primers gave estimates of nucleated cell counts. Profiling relied on immunoSEQ multiplex PCR, and the TCRdb table lists in-frame clones only, not all of them. Clone size and V and J calls were adopted from that table, with D and trimming inferred from the DNA. The sample has 200,000 to 300,000 clones, 84% seen once. Sequencing was performed on peripheral blood. The rearrangement links TRBV29-1 to TRBJ2-1; 12 nucleotides match TRBD2. This sequence originates from a human donor in a cohort sampled during active COVID-19. The CDR3 reads CSVEGLAGVGEQFF. CDR3 sequence (DNA): TGCAGCGTTGAGGGACTAGCGGGTGTCGGTGAGCAGTTCTTC.